The rows below give T cell receptor beta chains drawn from one sample of a study of cytomegalovirus exposure and HLA in healthy donors. Generated by immunoSEQ multiplex PCR, the TCRdb table keeps only in-frame clones and is missing some. The sample records under 150,000 clones, over 65% being singletons. Material for sequencing was PBMCs. Source of these receptors: a woman in her forties in good health and CMV-seropositive. Both conserved end residues are part of each CDR3.

CDR3 protein: CASSPRLGPNTEAFF; J gene: TRBJ1-1; CDR3 length: 15; V gene: TRBV7-9
CDR3 protein: CASSRGSGQQTQYF; J gene: TRBJ2-5; CDR3 length: 14; V gene: TRBV9
CDR3 protein: CASSRLQGSAFF; J gene: TRBJ1-1; CDR3 length: 12; V gene: TRBV6-1
CDR3 protein: CASSLNSGIYNEQFF; J gene: TRBJ2-1; CDR3 length: 15; V gene: TRBV2
CDR3 protein: CASSSSSPLAGGRETQYF; J gene: TRBJ2-5; CDR3 length: 18; V gene: TRBV28
CDR3 protein: CASSEWGGQNFYEQYF; J gene: TRBJ2-7; CDR3 length: 16; V gene: TRBV6-1
CDR3 protein: CASSLGASGSIYEQFF; J gene: TRBJ2-1; CDR3 length: 16; V gene: TRBV5-4
CDR3 protein: CATSRGTGYNEQFF; J gene: TRBJ2-1; CDR3 length: 14; V gene: TRBV15
CDR3 protein: CASSPGTGGSRAFF; J gene: TRBJ1-1; CDR3 length: 14; V gene: TRBV7-9
CDR3 protein: CASSSAPGTSGKSFYEQYF; J gene: TRBJ2-7; CDR3 length: 19; V gene: TRBV7-8
CDR3 protein: CASSRGLTYEQYF; J gene: TRBJ2-7; CDR3 length: 13; V gene: TRBV7-9
CDR3 protein: CASSGGQGKGETF; J gene: TRBJ1-2; CDR3 length: 13; V gene: TRBV5-1
CDR3 protein: CASSNGRYEGETQYF; J gene: TRBJ2-5; CDR3 length: 15; V gene: TRBV6-5
CDR3 protein: CASSVDGTGILRTGELFF; J gene: TRBJ2-2; CDR3 length: 18; V gene: TRBV9
CDR3 protein: CASSLGGGIAGELFF; J gene: TRBJ2-2; CDR3 length: 15; V gene: TRBV5-4
CDR3 protein: CASSPGQGKAFF; J gene: TRBJ1-1; CDR3 length: 12; V gene: TRBV5-1
CDR3 protein: CASRGGNEKLFF; J gene: TRBJ1-4; CDR3 length: 12; V gene: TRBV2
CDR3 protein: CASSPRLAGGMNTGELFF; J gene: TRBJ2-2; CDR3 length: 18; V gene: TRBV18
CDR3 protein: CASSLDGDTQNYGYTF; J gene: TRBJ1-2; CDR3 length: 16; V gene: TRBV5-1
CDR3 protein: CASSPGGTHEQYF; J gene: TRBJ2-7; CDR3 length: 13; V gene: TRBV7-9
CDR3 protein: CASSLQGENTEAFF; J gene: TRBJ1-1; CDR3 length: 14; V gene: TRBV11-3
CDR3 protein: CASSLGGAVYEQYF; J gene: TRBJ2-7; CDR3 length: 14; V gene: TRBV7-9
CDR3 protein: CASSFAQGGNEQFF; J gene: TRBJ2-1; CDR3 length: 14; V gene: TRBV7-6
CDR3 protein: CASSLFSVTEAFF; J gene: TRBJ1-1; CDR3 length: 13; V gene: TRBV5-4
CDR3 protein: CASSLAGAETQYF; J gene: TRBJ2-5; CDR3 length: 13; V gene: TRBV5-1
CDR3 protein: CASSQGFSGTGGRYTF; J gene: TRBJ1-2; CDR3 length: 16; V gene: TRBV4-1
CDR3 protein: CATLRGLAGPNEQFF; J gene: TRBJ2-1; CDR3 length: 15; V gene: TRBV2
CDR3 protein: CASSLRQGAGEAFF; J gene: TRBJ1-1; CDR3 length: 14; V gene: TRBV5-8
CDR3 protein: CASGRATNEKLFF; J gene: TRBJ1-4; CDR3 length: 13; V gene: TRBV19
CDR3 protein: CASSLTVATNEKLFF; J gene: TRBJ1-4; CDR3 length: 15; V gene: TRBV5-1
CDR3 protein: CASSSRQSEAFF; J gene: TRBJ1-1; CDR3 length: 12; V gene: TRBV6-1
CDR3 protein: CSVQGQRNTEAFF; J gene: TRBJ1-1; CDR3 length: 13; V gene: TRBV29-1
CDR3 protein: CASSVGRDSNYGYTF; J gene: TRBJ1-2; CDR3 length: 15; V gene: TRBV9
CDR3 protein: CASSFGGRRDTEAFF; J gene: TRBJ1-1; CDR3 length: 15; V gene: TRBV5-4
CDR3 protein: CASSLDIGGYEQYF; J gene: TRBJ2-7; CDR3 length: 14; V gene: TRBV5-6
CDR3 protein: CASSLGGSAAVYGYTF; J gene: TRBJ1-2; CDR3 length: 16; V gene: TRBV5-1
CDR3 protein: CASSPWRGARQETQYF; J gene: TRBJ2-5; CDR3 length: 16; V gene: TRBV5-1
CDR3 protein: CASSEASESGELFF; J gene: TRBJ2-2; CDR3 length: 14; V gene: TRBV2
CDR3 protein: CASSFSPPQGGSGANVLTF; J gene: TRBJ2-6; CDR3 length: 19; V gene: TRBV5-1
CDR3 protein: CASASPGTSVLDEQFF; J gene: TRBJ2-1; CDR3 length: 16; V gene: TRBV10-3
CDR3 protein: CASSPRDRAREQFF; J gene: TRBJ2-1; CDR3 length: 14; V gene: TRBV11-3
CDR3 protein: CASSAGDSYYEQYF; J gene: TRBJ2-7; CDR3 length: 14; V gene: TRBV6-1
CDR3 protein: CASSTGYYEQYF; J gene: TRBJ2-7; CDR3 length: 12; V gene: TRBV19
CDR3 protein: CASSLMAGNYGYTF; J gene: TRBJ1-2; CDR3 length: 14; V gene: TRBV7-9